This TCR beta chain was captured by sequencing in a study of cytomegalovirus exposure and HLA in healthy donors. Study background: Later analysis reported that the 110 or so validation repertoires shared the platform of the 650 to 700 first-cohort repertoires. Findings and limits, study-wide: Rare TCR sequences predominated, though certain public TCRs were found in many donors. Reportedly, diagnosis of cytomegalovirus status by the classifier showed high specificity and sensitivity.

Concerning this clone: Its specificity is unknown.

Sequencing used immunoSEQ multiplex PCR; TCRdb keeps in-frame clones, though not all of them. The sample yields roughly 330,000 clones, about nine tenths seen once. The germline gives CDR1 MNHEY, CDR2 SMNVEV (reference sequence). V lost 5 bases and J lost 3; bases outside the gene matches: 7. The CDR3 consists of 16 residues. The source of this sequence is a woman aged 25 to 39 in good health and CMV-seropositive. This chain uses TRBV27 with TRBJ2-7; 13 bases align to TRBD2. The specimen was PBMCs. The CDR3 coding sequence is TGTGCCAGCAGTACACTAGCGGGGGGGCCGTTCTACGAGCAGTACTTC. This translates into CASSTLAGGPFYEQYF.